The clone carrying this TCR beta chain showed up just once. No antigen is known for it. The libraries were made with immunoSEQ version 4 in survey mode. Produced via immunoSEQ multiplex PCR; TCRdb's table is partial and in-frame only. The table shows some 31,000 clones, with around four fifths occurring only once. The sample belongs to a study of persistence of HIV-infected CD4 T cells. Study-wide results and limits: Compared with CD3/CD28-stimulated cells, CMV- and Gag-responding cells showed lower TCRbeta richness.

Trimming took 6 bases from V and 2 from J, leaving 7 bases between them. This CDR3 is built from 12 residues. Germline assignment: CDR1 SGHVS and CDR2 FQNEAQ. Stimulation used about 9.5 ug/mL lysate from CMV-infected fibroblasts. Sorted nonresponding memory CD4+ T cells were CD40L-negative, CD69-negative, CD45RO-high. CD4+ T cell counts exceeded 400 cells/uL; CMV serology was positive. CD8+ T cells were removed from PBMCs prior to stimulation. The sequence derives from an adult man with HIV who was CMV-seropositive. V gene TRBV7-8 combines with J gene TRBJ1-1; D uncertain. Specimen: CD4+ T cells sorted from PBMCs after roughly 19-hour stimulation, collected from a patient who received antiretroviral therapy. In nucleotides, the CDR3 is TGTGCCAGCAGTAGGGTTAACACTGAAGCTTTCTTT. The encoded protein is CASSRVNTEAFF. Full variable domain (remainder filled in from reference TRBV7-8 and TRBJ1-1): GAGVSQSPRYKVAKRGQDVALRCDPISGHVSLFWYQQALGQGPEFLTYFQNEAQLDKSGLPSDRFFAERPEGSVSTLKIQRTQQEDSAVYLCASSRVNTEAFFGQGTRLTVV.